This TCR beta chain is drawn from a study of beta chain features in type 1 diabetes. Germline CDR1 ENHRY, CDR2 SYGVKD. V was clipped by 4 bases and J by 4 bases; unmatched bases: 11. The CDR3 contains 18 residues. This clone appeared many times. Its antigen remains unknown. Expressed TCRB transcripts got sequenced, as all isolated RNA was reverse transcribed. This table comes from immunoSEQ multiplex PCR, and its TCRdb copy is limited to in-frame clones, with some not included. Seen here are some 370,000 clones, about 10% observed once, and the top ten hold 0.45% to 0.65%. The study's findings and limits: Across all four CD4+ subsets, people with type 1 diabetes showed modestly shorter TCRB CDR3s.

The chain is built from TRBV10-3 and TRBJ2-1; 12 bases agree with TRBD2. This clonotype was sampled from a man aged 25 to 40 with type 1 diabetes. Sequencing was performed on central memory CD4+ T cells from blood. For the CDR3, the DNA is TGTGCCATCAGTGCCCCTAAGACTAGCGGGAGTTTGTACAATGAGCAGTTCTTC. Protein product: CAISAPKTSGSLYNEQFF.